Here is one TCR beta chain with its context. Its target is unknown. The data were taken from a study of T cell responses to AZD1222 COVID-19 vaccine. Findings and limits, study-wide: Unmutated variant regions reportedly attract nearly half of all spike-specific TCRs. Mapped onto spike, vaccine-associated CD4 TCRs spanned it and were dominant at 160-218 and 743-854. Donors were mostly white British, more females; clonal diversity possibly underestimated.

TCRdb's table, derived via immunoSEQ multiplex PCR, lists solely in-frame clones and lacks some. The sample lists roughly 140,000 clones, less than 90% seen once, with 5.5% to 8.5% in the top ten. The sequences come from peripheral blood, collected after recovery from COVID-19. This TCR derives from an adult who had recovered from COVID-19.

The CDR3 DNA follows: TGTGCCAGCACCACGTATAGTGACAATGAGCAGTTCTTC. Translation gives CASTTYSDNEQFF. The chain has TRBV2 and TRBJ2-1; unclear D gene. V lost 7 bases and J lost 5, with 12 bases in between. The CDR3 has 13 residues. Germline V CDR1 and CDR2: SNHLY, FYNNEI.